This T cell receptor (beta chain) was found in a study of siplizumab effects on memory and regulatory T cells. Points from the study as a whole: Controls had approximately 27% Treg-derived mappable alloreactive CD4+ clones on average, versus nearly 70% with siplizumab. A significant reduction in alloreactive sequences traceable to unstimulated CD4+ memory cells was produced by siplizumab. Naive T cells apparently outstripped memory cells in diversity and seemed major alloresponse contributors.

Here immunoSEQ multiplex PCR was the method, and the copy in TCRdb shows in-frame clones only, minus some. Of about 99,000 clones in the sample, roughly 92% were seen once. This CDR3 spans 12 amino acids. Germline V lookup: CDR1 MNHNS, CDR2 SASEGT. V was clipped by 7 bases and J by 9 bases; unmatched bases: 6. As to this clone: Its specificity is unknown.

The sequence derives from a human donor in good health. Sequenced input: Tregs sorted from blood. The V and J genes are TRBV6-1 and TRBJ2-3, with TRBD2 matching over 8 bases. The DNA for the CDR3 is TGTGCCAGCATAAGCGGGGGCGGAACGCAGTATTTT. This encodes CASISGGGTQYF.